This T cell receptor (beta chain) comes out of a study of CD8 T cells in ankylosing spondylitis (dated by TCRdb to the late 2010s). Notes on the research overall: The study profiled T cell receptor beta repertoires in healthy donors and ankylosing spondylitis patients to find disease-linked TCR variants. In total, the full study cohort was made up of some 100 healthy donors and roughly 27 ankylosing spondylitis patients. Peripheral blood samples were taken, and synovial fluid was additionally collected from ankylosing spondylitis patients.

Ten or more counts support this clonotype. Its specific antigen is unknown. No base quality values were provided; no much bigger clone lies one nucleotide off. Sequences SGHRS (CDR1) and YFSETQ (CDR2) are obtained from the germline V gene. The CDR3 holds 14 amino acids from the cysteine to the phenylalanine. Just CDR3 DNA is preserved here, 42 bases in frame from base 1. The trim is 0 bases for V and 1 base for J, with a gap of 8 bases between the germline ends. Sequenced using an Illumina HiSeq 2500. Quantitative 5'-RACE with molecular barcodes was used to prepare TCR beta libraries. The authors' pipeline ran thus. A new computational method based on a probabilistic model of VDJ rearrangement was used to identify disease-linked TCR variants. The public reads were reprocessed in TCRdb via fastp at Q25 and MiXCR, keeping in-frame beta chains. Every CDR3 protein is listed once, alongside the most common genes and DNA of its rows. V and J calls and clone size were set by TCRdb, not the authors. The sample table lists about 210,000 distinct CDR3 sequences, about 7.3% of them with a count of one. The ten most abundant clones make up 14% of the sample.

What the research found in general, with its limitations: The disease-linked clones had a CD8+ phenotype and were found at relatively low frequencies in peripheral blood. A TCR beta motif of several highly homologous amino acid variants appeared characteristic of blood from ankylosing spondylitis patients. Some of the motif variants had been reported before in the synovial fluid and blood of reactive arthritis patients, a finding that suggests common disease-initiation mechanisms. The disease-linked clones were reported as significantly enriched in matched synovial fluid samples from ankylosing spondylitis patients.

What was sequenced was blood, either unsorted or a sorted T cell fraction (not recorded which). The sequence is built from TRBV5-1 and TRBJ2-7; TRBD2 is a weak D gene call, 5 bases matching. The receptor's source is a male donor with ankylosing spondylitis. This receptor has the CDR3 CASSLAPGSYEQYF. DNA sequence: TGCGCCAGCAGCTTGGCCCCGGGATCCTACGAGCAGTACTTC.